This TCR beta chain stems from a study of CD8+ T cells in alopecia areata. Study as a whole: Tofacitinib lasted 6 to 18 months, then 6 months off drug.

Specimens obtained from alopecia areata patients comprised lesional scalp punch biopsies and peripheral blood. The CDR3 sequence is 15 residues long. V lost 4 bases and J lost 4; bases outside the gene matches: 5. CDR1 and CDR2 from the germline V gene are LGHNA and YNFKEQ. With respect to this clone: Its specificity is not known.

Whole-study results and caveats: More clonal than normal scalp was lesional scalp, particularly alopecia totalis/universalis.

Investigators isolated RNA and reverse transcribed it into cDNA to act as the sequencing template. Some clones are missing from TCRdb's copy, which holds only in-frame ones; the method was immunoSEQ multiplex PCR. In the table there are some 170,000 clones, 67% of which are singletons. Sample: CD8+ T cells sorted from blood, taken at week 0. The sequence was obtained from a human donor with alopecia areata. The chain links TRBV4-2 to TRBJ2-2; 8 nucleotides align to TRBD2. CDR3: CASSRGGRGTGELFF. The CDR3 coding sequence is TGTGCCAGCAGCCGCGGGGGGCGAGGCACCGGGGAGCTGTTTTTT.